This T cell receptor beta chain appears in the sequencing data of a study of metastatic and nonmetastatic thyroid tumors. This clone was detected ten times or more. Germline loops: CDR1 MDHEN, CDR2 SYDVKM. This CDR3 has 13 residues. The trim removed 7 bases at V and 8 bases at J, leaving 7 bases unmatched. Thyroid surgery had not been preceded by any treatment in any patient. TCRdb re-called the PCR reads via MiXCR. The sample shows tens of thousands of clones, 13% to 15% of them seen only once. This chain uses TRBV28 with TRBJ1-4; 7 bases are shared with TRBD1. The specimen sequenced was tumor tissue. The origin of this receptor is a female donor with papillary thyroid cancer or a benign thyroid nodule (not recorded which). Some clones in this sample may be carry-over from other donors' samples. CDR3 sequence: CASKRQGIEKLFF. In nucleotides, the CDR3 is TGTGCCAGCAAACGACAGGGAATAGAAAAACTGTTTTTT.